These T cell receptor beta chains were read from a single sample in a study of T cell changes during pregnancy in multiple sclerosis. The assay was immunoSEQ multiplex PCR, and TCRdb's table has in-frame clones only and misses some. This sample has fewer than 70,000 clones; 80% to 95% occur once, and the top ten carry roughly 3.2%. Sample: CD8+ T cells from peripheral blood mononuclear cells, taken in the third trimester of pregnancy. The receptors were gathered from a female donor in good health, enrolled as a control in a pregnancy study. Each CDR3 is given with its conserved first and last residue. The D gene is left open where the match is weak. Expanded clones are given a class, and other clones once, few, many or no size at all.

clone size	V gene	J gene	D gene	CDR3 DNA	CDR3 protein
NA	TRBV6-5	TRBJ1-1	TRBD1	TGTGCCAGCAGTTGGGGGACAGGGGCCGTGAACACTGAAGCTTTCTTT	CASSWGTGAVNTEAFF
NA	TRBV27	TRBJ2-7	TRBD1	TGTGCCAGCAGTTTTTCCCGACAGGGACCTACCTACGAGCAGTACTTC	CASSFSRQGPTYEQYF
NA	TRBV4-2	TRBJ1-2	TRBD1	TGTGCCAGCAGCTACATCGGACAGGGCGGCTATGGCTACACCTTC	CASSYIGQGGYGYTF
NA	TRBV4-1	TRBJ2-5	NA	TGCGCCAGCAGCCAAGATTGGGCAGGGGAAGAGACCCAGTACTTC	CASSQDWAGEETQYF
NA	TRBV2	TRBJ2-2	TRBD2	TGTGCCAGTGAGCGGGGGGAGGACACCGGGGAGCTGTTTTTT	CASERGEDTGELFF
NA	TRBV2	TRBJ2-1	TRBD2	TGTGCCAGCAGCACACCCGAGGGACTAGCGGGGGGGTTCTCCTACAATGAGCAGTTCTTC	CASSTPEGLAGGFSYNEQFF
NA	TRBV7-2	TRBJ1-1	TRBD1	TGTGCCAGCAGCCTTATAACAGGGGGCTCTGAAGCTTTCTTT	CASSLITGGSEAFF
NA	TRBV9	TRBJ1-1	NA	TGTGCCAGCAGCGGGAGTAACACTGAAGCTTTCTTT	CASSGSNTEAFF
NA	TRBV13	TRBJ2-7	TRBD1	TGTGCCAGCAGCTTAGGCCTCAGGGGGCTTGAGCAGTACTTC	CASSLGLRGLEQYF
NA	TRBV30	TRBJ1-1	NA	TGTGCCTGGAGCGTCGGGGGGGGGCAGGAACATTTCATGAACACTGAAGCTTTCTTT	CAWSVGGGQEHFMNTEAFF
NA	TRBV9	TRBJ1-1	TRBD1	TGTGCCAGCAGCGTATCAGGGGGCTGGGAGGACACTGAAGCTTTCTTT	CASSVSGGWEDTEAFF
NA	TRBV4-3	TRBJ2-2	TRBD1	TGCGCCAGCAGCCAAGGGACAGGGAACACCGGGGAGCTGTTTTTT	CASSQGTGNTGELFF
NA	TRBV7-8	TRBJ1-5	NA	TGTGCCAGCAGCTACACGACAGGTTATAGCAATCAGCCCCAGCATTTT	CASSYTTGYSNQPQHF
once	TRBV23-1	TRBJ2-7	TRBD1	TGCGCCAGCAGTCGCCACGGACAGGGCCCGAGCTCCTACGAGCAGTACTTC	CASSRHGQGPSSYEQYF
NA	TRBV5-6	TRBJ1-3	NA	TGTGCCAGCAGCGGGGACACCTCTGGAAACACCATATATTTT	CASSGDTSGNTIYF
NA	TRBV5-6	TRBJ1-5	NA	TGTGCCAGCAGCTTGAACAGGGTGGGCAATCAGCCCCAGCATTTT	CASSLNRVGNQPQHF
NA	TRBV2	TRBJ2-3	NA	TGTGCCGGCGAAAGAGGCGGGTATTACACAGATACGCAGTATTTT	CAGERGGYYTDTQYF
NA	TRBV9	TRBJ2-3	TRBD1	TGTGCCAGCAGCGTAGCTCTTAAGGGACAGGGGACAGATACGCAGTATTTT	CASSVALKGQGTDTQYF
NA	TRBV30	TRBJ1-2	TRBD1	TGTGCCTGGAGTGAGGGGACAGGGGGATTGGATGGCTACACCTTC	CAWSEGTGGLDGYTF
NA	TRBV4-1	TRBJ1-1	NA	TGCGCCAGCAGCCAAGATTCGGAGTACACTGAAGCTTTCTTT	CASSQDSEYTEAFF
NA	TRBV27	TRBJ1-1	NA	TGTGCCAGCAGTTTGTACGGGAACACTGAAGCTTTCTTT	CASSLYGNTEAFF
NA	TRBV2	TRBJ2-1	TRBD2	TGTGCCATCACTAGCGGGGGGGACTACAATGAGCAGTTCTTC	CAITSGGDYNEQFF
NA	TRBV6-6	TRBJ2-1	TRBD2	TGTGCCAGCAGCTATCCGGGACTATCATACAATGAGCAGTTCTTC	CASSYPGLSYNEQFF
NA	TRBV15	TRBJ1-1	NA	TGTGCCACCAGCAGAGGGAGAGGGCGGACTGAAGCTTTCTTT	CATSRGRGRTEAFF
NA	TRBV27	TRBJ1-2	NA	TGTGCCAGCAGTCTACAACAGGGCTCTACCTATGGCTACACCTTC	CASSLQQGSTYGYTF
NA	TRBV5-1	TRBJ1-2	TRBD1	TGCGCCAGCAGCCTTGAAGGGGACAGGGGGAGTTATGGCTACACCTTC	CASSLEGDRGSYGYTF
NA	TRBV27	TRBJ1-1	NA	TGTGCCAGCAGTTTCTACTCAGGCACTGAAGCTTTCTTT	CASSFYSGTEAFF
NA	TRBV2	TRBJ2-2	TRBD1	TGTGCCAGCAGGGGACAGGTCAGGGAGCTGTTTTTT	CASRGQVRELFF
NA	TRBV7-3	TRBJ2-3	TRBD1	TGTGCCAGCAGCGAACGGTGGGGGACAGGAAGTGATACGCAGTATTTT	CASSERWGTGSDTQYF
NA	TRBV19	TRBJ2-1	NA	TGTGCCAGTAGTACGTCCTATGACTACAATGAGCAGTTCTTC	CASSTSYDYNEQFF
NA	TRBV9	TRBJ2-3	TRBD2	TGTGCCAGCAGCGTACAGGTTCGGGACTACCCCACAGATACGCAGTATTTT	CASSVQVRDYPTDTQYF
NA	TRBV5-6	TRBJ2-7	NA	TGTGCCAGCAGCTTGGTGGGCCCCTACGAGCAGTACTTC	CASSLVGPYEQYF
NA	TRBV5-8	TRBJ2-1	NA	TGTGCCAGCAGCTTGGGAATCGGGGACTACAATGAGCAGTTCTTC	CASSLGIGDYNEQFF
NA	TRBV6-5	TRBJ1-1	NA	TGTGCCAGCAGTTACTCGCAGGGTTTGACTGAAGCTTTCTTT	CASSYSQGLTEAFF
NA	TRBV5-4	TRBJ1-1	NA	TGTGCCAGCAGCTTGGCCGTGAACACTGAAGCTTTCTTT	CASSLAVNTEAFF
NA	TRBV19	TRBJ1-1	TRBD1	TGTGCCAGTACCCTCACGGGACAGATATTAGGGAACACTGAAGCTTTCTTT	CASTLTGQILGNTEAFF
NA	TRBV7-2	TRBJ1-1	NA	TGTGCCAGCAGCTTAGGGGGGCCAGGGATGAACACTGAAGCTTTCTTT	CASSLGGPGMNTEAFF
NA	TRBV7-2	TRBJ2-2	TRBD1	TGTGCCAGCAGCCCCCGGACAGGGCCCGGGGAGCTGTTTTTT	CASSPRTGPGELFF
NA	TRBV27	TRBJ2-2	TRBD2	TGTGCCAGCAGCCCGCGGGGGAACGCCGGGGAGCTGTTTTTT	CASSPRGNAGELFF
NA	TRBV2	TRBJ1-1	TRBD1	TGTGCCAGCAGTGGGACAGGGGGCGGATTCGGAACTGAAGCTTTCTTT	CASSGTGGGFGTEAFF
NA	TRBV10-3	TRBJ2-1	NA	TGTGCCATCACCGTCCAGGGTCAGCAGTTCTTC	CAITVQGQQFF
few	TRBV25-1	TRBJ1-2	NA	TGTGCCAGCAGTGAATGGACAAACTATGGCTACACCTTC	CASSEWTNYGYTF
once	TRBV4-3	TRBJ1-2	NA	TGCGCCAGCAGCCCGACCCGCGGGGCGGTCTATGGCTACACCTTC	CASSPTRGAVYGYTF
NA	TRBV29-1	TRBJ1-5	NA	TGCAGCGTCGGAGGGACCCGCGGGGGTCAGCCCCAGCATTTT	CSVGGTRGGQPQHF
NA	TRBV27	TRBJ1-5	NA	TGTGCCAGCAGTGTACTCGGTCAGCCCCAGCATTTT	CASSVLGQPQHF
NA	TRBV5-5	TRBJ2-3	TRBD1	TGTGCCAGCAGCTTTGCGCGGCGACAGGGTGGCGATACGCAGTATTTT	CASSFARRQGGDTQYF
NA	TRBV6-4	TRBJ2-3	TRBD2	TGTGCCAGCAGCGAAACTAGCGGGGGGGCCACAGATACGCAGTATTTT	CASSETSGGATDTQYF
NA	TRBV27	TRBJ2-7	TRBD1	TGTGCCAGCAGTTCGGGACAGATACACTACGAGCAGTACTTC	CASSSGQIHYEQYF
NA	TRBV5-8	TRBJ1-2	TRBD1	TGTGCCAGCAGCCAAGGACAGGCATATGGCTACACCTTC	CASSQGQAYGYTF
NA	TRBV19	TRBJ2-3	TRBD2	TGTGCCAGTAGTTCAAACGGGGGGAGCACAGATACGCAGTATTTT	CASSSNGGSTDTQYF
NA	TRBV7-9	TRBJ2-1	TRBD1	TGTGCCAGCAGCGCCTGGACAGGGGGCTCCTACAATGAGCAGTTCTTC	CASSAWTGGSYNEQFF
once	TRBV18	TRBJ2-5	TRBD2	TGTGCCAGCTCACCACCTTGGACTAGCGGGGGCGAGACCCAGTACTTC	CASSPPWTSGGETQYF
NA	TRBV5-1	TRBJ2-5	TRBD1	TGCGCCAGCAGCCCGAAAGGACAGGGGCCGGAGACCCAGTACTTC	CASSPKGQGPETQYF
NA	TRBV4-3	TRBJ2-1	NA	TGCGCCAGCAGCCAAGACAGGGAAGACTACAATGAGCAGTTCTTC	CASSQDREDYNEQFF